This T cell receptor beta chain is from a study of blood T cell repertoires in COVID-19. Background on the study: Samples of COVID-19 (acute and convalescent) were obtained from the United States, Italy and Spain. Sample material is recorded as cDNA or gDNA derived from T cells, B-cell-depleted T cells, or PBMCs.

The CDR3 runs to 15 residues. Trimming took 5 bases from V and 2 from J, leaving 17 bases between them. Germline V gene data show CDR1 as SGDLS and CDR2 as YYNGEE. Authors' data handling: Cell counts per sample came from amplifying reference gene primers. TCRdb keeps only in-frame clones here, not all; method: immunoSEQ multiplex PCR. That table furnishes V, J and clone size, whereas the DNA furnished D and trimming. Of fewer than 700,000 clones in the sample, approximately 88% are singletons; the top ten hold around 8%. V gene TRBV9 combines with J gene TRBJ2-7; weak D call: TRBD2 (5 bases). This TCR was sampled from a woman aged 45-60 years with COVID-19, enrolled during active disease. The sample consisted of peripheral blood. CDR3 sequence (DNA): TGTGCCAGCAGTCCTATTTCGGGGTTGCCCTACGAGCAGTACTTC. This encodes CASSPISGLPYEQYF. Complete variable domain (other parts from reference TRBV9 and TRBJ2-7): DSGVTQTPKHLITATGQRVTLRCSPRSGDLSVYWYQQSLDQGLQFLIQYYNGEERAKGNILERFSAQQFPDLHSELNLSSLELGDSALYFCASSPISGLPYEQYFGPGTRLTVT.